Listed below are T cell receptor beta chains from one sample, sequenced in a study of blood T cell repertoires in COVID-19. The table came from immunoSEQ multiplex PCR; TCRdb's copy has only in-frame clones and leaves some out. The repertoire holds about 51,000 clones, with about 82% as singletons. Specimen: peripheral blood. The receptors were sampled from an older man with active COVID-19. CDR3s include the opening cysteine and the closing phenylalanine or tryptophan. The D gene is left open where the match is weak. Expanded clones are given a class, and other clones once, few, many or no size at all.

j_call v_call clone_size d_call cdr3_aa cdr3_nt
TRBJ1-5 TRBV6-5 NA NA CASSSTGGLNQPQHF TGTGCCAGCAGTTCGACGGGGGGCCTCAATCAGCCCCAGCATTTT
TRBJ2-1 TRBV7-6 NA NA CASSSSRVERETYNEQFF TGTGCCAGCAGCTCCTCCCGAGTTGAGCGAGAGACCTACAATGAGCAGTTCTTC
TRBJ2-7 TRBV18 NA TRBD1 CASSWDREDYEQYF TGTGCCAGCTCCTGGGACAGGGAGGACTACGAGCAGTACTTC
TRBJ1-4 TRBV30 NA TRBD1 CAWNRGTDNEKLFF TGTGCCTGGAATCGCGGGACAGATAATGAAAAACTGTTTTTT
TRBJ2-1 TRBV19 NA NA CASRPPQGRVSNEQFF TGTGCCAGTAGACCCCCTCAGGGGCGAGTGTCCAATGAGCAGTTCTTC
TRBJ1-1 TRBV7-9 NA NA CASTHHSTTNTEAFF TGTGCCAGCACTCACCACAGCACCACGAACACTGAAGCTTTCTTT
TRBJ2-7 TRBV4-3 NA TRBD2 CASSQEWTSDNEQYF TGCGCCAGCAGCCAAGAATGGACTAGCGACAACGAGCAGTACTTC
TRBJ2-2 TRBV18 once TRBD2 CASSPPSQAGGLTGELFF TGTGCCAGCTCACCACCGTCTCAAGCGGGAGGTCTCACCGGGGAGCTGTTTTTT
TRBJ1-5 TRBV5-4 NA TRBD1 CASSPGQGFGQPQHF TGTGCCAGCAGCCCGGGACAGGGGTTCGGTCAGCCCCAGCATTTT
TRBJ2-3 TRBV6-2/TRBV6-3 NA TRBD1 CASSNGGQVTDTQYF TGTGCCAGCAGTAACGGGGGACAGGTCACAGATACGCAGTATTTT
TRBJ2-1 TRBV4-1 NA NA CASSQVQDNEQFF TGCGCCAGCAGCCAAGTTCAGGACAATGAGCAGTTCTTC
TRBJ1-6 TRBV6-4 NA NA CASSPPPGKKMSPQNSPLHF TGTGCCAGCAGCCCCCCCCCAGGGAAGAAGATGTCACCCCAAAATTCACCCCTCCACTTT
TRBJ2-3 TRBV30 NA NA CAWSVGSRDTQYF TGTGCCTGGAGTGTTGGTAGCAGAGATACGCAGTATTTT
TRBJ2-2 TRBV30 NA TRBD1 CACKDRETDTGELFF TGTGCCTGTAAAGACAGGGAAACCGACACCGGGGAGCTGTTTTTT
TRBJ1-3 TRBV5-6 NA TRBD1 CASSPADRVYGNTIYF TGTGCCAGCAGCCCCGCAGACAGGGTTTATGGAAACACCATATATTTT
TRBJ2-1 TRBV3-1/TRBV3-2 NA TRBD2 CASSQVRGLALDEQFF TGTGCCAGCAGCCAAGTGCGGGGACTAGCTTTGGATGAGCAGTTCTTC
TRBJ2-2 TRBV4-1 NA TRBD2 CASSPRGLAGGNTGELFF TGCGCCAGCAGCCCGCGCGGGCTAGCGGGAGGGAACACCGGGGAGCTGTTTTTT
TRBJ2-3 TRBV23-1 NA NA CASSQLRGDTQYF TGCGCCAGCAGTCAATTACGGGGGGATACGCAGTATTTT
TRBJ2-5 TRBV6-2/TRBV6-3 NA TRBD2 CASSYSPSGSSETQYF TGTGCCAGCAGTTATAGCCCTAGCGGGAGTTCTGAGACCCAGTACTTC
TRBJ2-2 TRBV19 NA TRBD1 CASSVRTGLNTGELFF TGTGCCAGTAGTGTTCGGACAGGGCTAAACACCGGGGAGCTGTTTTTT
TRBJ2-3 TRBV28 medium-sized TRBD1 CASKHRGRGTDTQYF TGTGCCAGCAAACACAGGGGGCGGGGGACAGATACGCAGTATTTT
TRBJ2-1 TRBV7-2 NA NA CASSSPPAGVNEQFF TGTGCCAGCAGCTCCCCCCCAGCAGGGGTCAATGAGCAGTTCTTC
TRBJ2-1 TRBV9 NA NA CASSVDTNNNNEQFF TGTGCCAGCAGCGTAGACACAAATAACAACAATGAGCAGTTCTTC
TRBJ2-5 TRBV24-1 NA NA CATARQDGETQYF TGTGCCACCGCCCGACAGGATGGGGAGACCCAGTACTTC
TRBJ2-2 TRBV27 NA NA CASSPSVGVSDGELFF TGTGCCAGCAGTCCGTCGGTCGGGGTATCGGACGGGGAGCTGTTTTTT
TRBJ2-1 TRBV6-2/TRBV6-3 once TRBD2 CASSYAGEAYNEQFF TGTGCCAGCAGTTATGCGGGAGAGGCTTACAATGAGCAGTTCTTC
TRBJ2-7 TRBV5-1 NA TRBD1 CASSSGQGRITPYDEQYF TGCGCCAGCAGCTCCGGACAGGGGCGAATTACCCCCTATGACGAGCAGTACTTC
TRBJ2-7 TRBV19 NA NA CASSREREQYF TGTGCCAGTAGTAGGGAGCGGGAGCAGTACTTC
TRBJ2-3 TRBV4-2 NA TRBD2 CASSQGRAGLTDTQYF TGTGCCAGCAGCCAAGGGCGAGCGGGGCTCACAGATACGCAGTATTTT
TRBJ2-7 TRBV2 NA TRBD2 CASSEIEREGLDEQYF TGTGCCAGCAGTGAGATCGAGCGGGAGGGCCTCGACGAGCAGTACTTC
TRBJ2-2 TRBV5-1 NA TRBD1 CASSTRGPGELFF TGCGCCAGCAGCACGAGGGGGCCCGGGGAGCTGTTTTTT
TRBJ2-1 TRBV19 NA NA CASGTVPYNEQFF TGTGCCAGTGGAACAGTGCCCTACAATGAGCAGTTCTTC
TRBJ2-1 TRBV2 NA TRBD1 CATQNRGSYNEQFF TGTGCCACGCAAAACAGGGGATCCTACAATGAGCAGTTCTTC
TRBJ2-3 TRBV3-1/TRBV3-2 once TRBD2 CASSQNPAGVYSHNTDTQYF TGTGCCAGCAGCCAAAATCCAGCGGGAGTTTATTCCCACAACACAGATACGCAGTATTTT
TRBJ2-7 TRBV4-3 once TRBD2 CASSQDGIASGSYEQYF TGCGCCAGCAGCCAAGATGGTATAGCTAGCGGGAGCTACGAGCAGTACTTC
TRBJ2-2 TRBV6-6 NA TRBD2 CASSPGGAPATNTGELFF TGTGCCAGCAGTCCGGGGGGGGCGCCCGCGACGAACACCGGGGAGCTGTTTTTT
TRBJ1-6 TRBV27 NA TRBD1 CASSYGQGATLPDSPLHF TGTGCCAGCAGTTACGGACAGGGGGCTACTCTCCCCGATTCACCCCTCCACTTT
TRBJ1-4 TRBV5-1 NA TRBD1 CASSLNRGNEKLFF TGCGCCAGCAGCTTAAACAGGGGAAATGAAAAACTGTTTTTT
TRBJ2-1 TRBV7-3 NA NA CASSQGRDTAGEQFF TGTGCCAGCAGCCAGGGCCGGGACACAGCAGGTGAGCAGTTCTTC
TRBJ1-2 TRBV5-6 NA NA CASSLLTLNYGYTF TGTGCCAGCAGCTTACTGACTCTGAACTATGGCTACACCTTC
TRBJ1-1 TRBV6-6 NA TRBD1 CASSRTQGASSANTEAFF TGTGCCAGCAGTCGAACACAGGGGGCGAGCTCCGCGAACACTGAAGCTTTCTTT
TRBJ2-3 TRBV7-6 NA NA CASSRGRLFLRDTQYF TGTGCCAGCAGTCGGGGAAGGCTCTTTCTGCGGGATACGCAGTATTTT
TRBJ2-7 TRBV6-4 medium-sized NA CASSVSGLSEQYF TGTGCCAGCAGTGTGTCGGGACTCTCAGAGCAGTACTTC
TRBJ2-7 TRBV19 NA TRBD1 CASSALSGQASYEQYF TGTGCCAGTAGTGCCCTCTCCGGACAGGCCTCCTACGAGCAGTACTTC
TRBJ2-1 TRBV6-1 NA NA CASSDLGGAYNEQFF TGTGCCAGCAGTGATTTAGGGGGGGCCTACAATGAGCAGTTCTTC